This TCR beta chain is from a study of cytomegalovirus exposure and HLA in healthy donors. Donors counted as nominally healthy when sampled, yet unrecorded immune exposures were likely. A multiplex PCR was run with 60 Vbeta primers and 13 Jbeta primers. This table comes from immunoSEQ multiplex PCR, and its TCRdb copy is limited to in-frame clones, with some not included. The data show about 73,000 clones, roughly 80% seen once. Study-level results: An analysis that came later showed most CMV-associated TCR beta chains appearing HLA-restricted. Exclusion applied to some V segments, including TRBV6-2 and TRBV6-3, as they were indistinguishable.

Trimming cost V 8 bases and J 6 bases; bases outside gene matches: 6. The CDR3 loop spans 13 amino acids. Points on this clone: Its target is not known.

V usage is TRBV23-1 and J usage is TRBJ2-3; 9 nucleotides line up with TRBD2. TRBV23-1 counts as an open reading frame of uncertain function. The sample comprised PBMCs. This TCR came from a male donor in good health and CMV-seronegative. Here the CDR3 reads CASGLRGGDTQYF. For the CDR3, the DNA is TGCGCCAGCGGCCTGCGGGGGGGCGATACGCAGTATTTT.